This TCR beta chain was identified during a study of human versus mouse CDR3 diversity and MHC coevolution. Study-wide context: Samples had between about 0.6 x 10^7 and 1.8 x 10^7 valid reads.

This CDR3 has 15 residues. Losses at the gene ends were 2 bases for V and 5 bases for J; bases not matched to a gene: 9. Per germline, CDR1 SGHDN and CDR2 FVKESK. The method was immunoSEQ multiplex PCR; TCRdb's version includes in-frame clones alone and lacks a portion of them. The sample carries roughly 80,000 clones, over 85% recorded once. The source material was naive CD4+ T cells from blood. The subset is: CD45RO-negative CD62L-positive naive CD4 T cells. The sequence came from a person between 30 and 69 years old in good health. The rearrangement joins TRBV14 to TRBJ2-7; TRBD2 agrees at 7 bases. CDR3 sequence: CASSQHILASHEQYF. In DNA form, the CDR3 reads TGTGCCAGCAGCCAACACATACTAGCGTCCCACGAGCAGTACTTC.